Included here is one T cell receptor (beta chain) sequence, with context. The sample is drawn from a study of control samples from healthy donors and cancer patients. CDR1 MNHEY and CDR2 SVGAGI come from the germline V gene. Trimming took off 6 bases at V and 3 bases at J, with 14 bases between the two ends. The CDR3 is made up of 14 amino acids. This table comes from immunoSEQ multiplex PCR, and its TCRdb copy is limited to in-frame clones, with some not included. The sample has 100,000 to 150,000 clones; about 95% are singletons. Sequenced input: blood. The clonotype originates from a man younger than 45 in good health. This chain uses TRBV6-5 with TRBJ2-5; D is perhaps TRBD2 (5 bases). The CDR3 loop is CASSPRAQKETQYF. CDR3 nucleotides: TGTGCCAGCAGCCCGCGGGCCCAAAAAGAGACCCAGTACTTC.